The source of this T cell receptor beta chain is a study of CD8+ T cells in alopecia areata. Trimming cost V 4 bases and J 0 bases, with 10 bases left between them. CDR3 size: 15 residues. Germline V CDR1 and CDR2: SGHDN, FVKESK. RNA extraction was followed by reverse transcription into cDNA, which acted as the sequencing template. The repertoire was sequenced with immunoSEQ multiplex PCR; TCRdb's copy has only in-frame clones and lacks some. Of 170,000 or so clones in the sample, 63% were seen once. The genes are TRBV14 and TRBJ2-1, with unresolved D. The sequencing used CD4+ T cells sorted from blood, collected at week 0. This receptor was obtained from a human donor with alopecia areata. CDR3 DNA sequence: TGTGCCAGCAGCCCACGGCTGAGCTCCTACAATGAGCAGTTCTTC. Its translation: CASSPRLSSYNEQFF.